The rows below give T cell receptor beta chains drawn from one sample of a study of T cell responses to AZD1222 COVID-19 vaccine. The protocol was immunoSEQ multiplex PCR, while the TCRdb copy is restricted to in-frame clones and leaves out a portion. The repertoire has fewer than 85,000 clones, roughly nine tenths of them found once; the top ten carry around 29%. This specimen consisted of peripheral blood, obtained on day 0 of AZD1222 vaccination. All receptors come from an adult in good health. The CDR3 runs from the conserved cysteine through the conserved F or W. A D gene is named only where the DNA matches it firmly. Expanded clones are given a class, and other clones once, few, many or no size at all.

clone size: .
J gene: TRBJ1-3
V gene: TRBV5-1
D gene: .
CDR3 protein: CASSLDNSGNTIYF
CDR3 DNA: TGCGCCAGCAGCTTGGACAACTCTGGAAACACCATATATTTT

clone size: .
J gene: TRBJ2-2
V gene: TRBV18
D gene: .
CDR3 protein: CASSPGQGTLQAGELFF
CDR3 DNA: TGTGCCAGCTCACCGGGGCAGGGGACGCTGCAGGCCGGGGAGCTGTTTTTT

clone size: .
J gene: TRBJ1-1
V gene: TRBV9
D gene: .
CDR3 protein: CASSVEGTPGTTEAFF
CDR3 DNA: TGTGCCAGCAGCGTAGAGGGTACACCAGGGACCACTGAAGCTTTCTTT

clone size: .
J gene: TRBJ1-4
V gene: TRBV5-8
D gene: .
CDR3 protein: CASSWGQRGNEKLFF
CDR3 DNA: TGTGCCAGCAGCTGGGGGCAGAGAGGTAATGAAAAACTGTTTTTT

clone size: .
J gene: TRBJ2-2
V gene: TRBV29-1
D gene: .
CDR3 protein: CSVEHRNTGELFF
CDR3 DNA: TGCAGCGTTGAACACAGGAACACCGGGGAGCTGTTTTTT

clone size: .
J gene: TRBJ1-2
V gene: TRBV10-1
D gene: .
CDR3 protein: CATPGGYDGYTF
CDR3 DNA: TGCGCCACTCCGGGAGGGTACGATGGCTACACCTTC

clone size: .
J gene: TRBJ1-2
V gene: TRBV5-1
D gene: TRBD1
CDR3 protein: CASSLMAGQGADYTF
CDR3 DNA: TGCGCCAGCAGCTTAATGGCGGGACAGGGGGCAGACTACACCTTC

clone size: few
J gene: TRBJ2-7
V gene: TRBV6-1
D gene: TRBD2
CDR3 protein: CASSGDRGGKAYEQYF
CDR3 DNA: TGTGCCAGCAGTGGGGACCGGGGGGGGAAGGCCTACGAGCAGTACTTC

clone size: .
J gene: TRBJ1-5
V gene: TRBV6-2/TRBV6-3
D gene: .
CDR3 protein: CASSFRPRTKVNQPQHF
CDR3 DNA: TGTGCCAGCAGTTTCCGCCCACGGACCAAGGTTAATCAGCCCCAGCATTTT

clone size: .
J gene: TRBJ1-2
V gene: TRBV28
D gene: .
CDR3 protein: CASSSTPGGTDGYTF
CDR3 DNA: TGTGCCAGCAGTTCCACCCCCGGGGGAACTGATGGCTACACCTTC

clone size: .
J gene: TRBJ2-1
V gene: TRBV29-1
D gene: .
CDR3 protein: CSVEGGGTGHHNEQFF
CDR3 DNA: TGCAGCGTTGAAGGGGGGGGGACAGGCCACCACAATGAGCAGTTCTTC

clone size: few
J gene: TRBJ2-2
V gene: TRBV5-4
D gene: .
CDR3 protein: CASSLVSTGELFF
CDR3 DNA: TGTGCCAGCAGCTTGGTTAGCACCGGGGAGCTGTTTTTT

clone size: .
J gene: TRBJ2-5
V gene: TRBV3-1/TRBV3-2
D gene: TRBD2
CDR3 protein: CASSQRLSGSGETQYF
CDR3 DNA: TGTGCCAGCAGCCAACGCCTTAGCGGGAGCGGAGAGACCCAGTACTTC

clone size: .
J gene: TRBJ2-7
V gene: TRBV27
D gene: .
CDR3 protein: CASRFSGTDVYEQYF
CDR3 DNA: TGTGCCAGCCGCTTCTCAGGGACGGATGTCTACGAGCAGTACTTC

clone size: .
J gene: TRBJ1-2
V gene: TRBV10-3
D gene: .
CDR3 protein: CAISDGTARYTF
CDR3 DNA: TGTGCCATCAGTGACGGGACCGCCCGCTACACCTTC

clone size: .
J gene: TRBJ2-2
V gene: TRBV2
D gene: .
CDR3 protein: CASSRAHSTSGELFF
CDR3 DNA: TGTGCCAGCAGTAGGGCCCATTCAACGAGCGGGGAGCTGTTTTTT

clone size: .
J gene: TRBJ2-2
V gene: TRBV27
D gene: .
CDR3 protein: CATSWDANTGELFF
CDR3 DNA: TGTGCCACCTCCTGGGACGCGAACACCGGGGAGCTGTTTTTT

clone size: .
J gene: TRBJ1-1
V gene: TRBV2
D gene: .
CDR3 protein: CASSEREDTEAFF
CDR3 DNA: TGTGCCAGCAGTGAACGCGAGGACACTGAAGCTTTCTTT

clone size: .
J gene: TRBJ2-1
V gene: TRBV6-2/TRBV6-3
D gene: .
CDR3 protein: CASSGPYNEQFF
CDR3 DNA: TGTGCCAGCAGTGGACCCTACAATGAGCAGTTCTTC

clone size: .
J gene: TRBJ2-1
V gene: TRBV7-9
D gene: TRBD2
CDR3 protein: CASTQAASGKDNEQFF
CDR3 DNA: TGTGCCAGCACCCAAGCGGCTAGCGGGAAGGACAATGAGCAGTTCTTC

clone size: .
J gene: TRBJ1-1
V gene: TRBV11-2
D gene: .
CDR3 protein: CASSLRTERTEAFF
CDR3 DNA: TGTGCCAGCAGCCTTCGGACGGAGCGCACTGAAGCTTTCTTT

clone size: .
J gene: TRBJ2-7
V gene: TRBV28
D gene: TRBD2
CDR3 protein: CASSLGTASGVYEQYF
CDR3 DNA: TGTGCCAGCAGTTTAGGGACCGCTAGCGGGGTCTACGAGCAGTACTTC

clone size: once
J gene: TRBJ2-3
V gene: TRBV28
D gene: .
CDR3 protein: CASSFPDRIRLVSTQYF
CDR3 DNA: TGTGCCAGCAGTTTCCCTGACAGGATCCGCCTGGTTAGCACGCAGTATTTT

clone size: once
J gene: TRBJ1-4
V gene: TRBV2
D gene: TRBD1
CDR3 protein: CASSPGTGAEKLFF
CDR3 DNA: TGTGCCAGCAGTCCCGGGACAGGGGCTGAAAAACTGTTTTTT

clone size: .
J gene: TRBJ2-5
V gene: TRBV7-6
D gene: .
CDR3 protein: CASSPGPGLQETQYF
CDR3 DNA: TGTGCCAGCAGCCCCGGCCCTGGCTTACAAGAGACCCAGTACTTC

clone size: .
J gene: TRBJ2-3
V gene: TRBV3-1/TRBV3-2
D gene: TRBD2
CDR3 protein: CASTGTSGRNKRLGAQYF
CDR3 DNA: TGTGCCAGCACCGGGACTAGCGGGAGGAACAAGAGGCTTGGGGCCCAGTATTTT

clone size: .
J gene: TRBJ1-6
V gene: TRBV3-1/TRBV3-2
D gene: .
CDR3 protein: CASSKRVSGVNSPLHF
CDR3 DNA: TGTGCCAGCAGCAAAAGAGTATCTGGGGTAAATTCACCCCTCCACTTT

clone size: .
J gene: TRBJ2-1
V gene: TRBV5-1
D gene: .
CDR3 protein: CASSLFPRRANEQFF
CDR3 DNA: TGCGCCAGCAGCTTGTTCCCTAGGAGGGCCAATGAGCAGTTCTTC

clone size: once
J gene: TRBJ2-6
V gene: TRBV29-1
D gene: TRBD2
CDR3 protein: CSACTGGSGANVLTF
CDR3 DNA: TGCAGCGCCTGCACGGGGGGGTCCGGGGCCAACGTCCTGACTTTC

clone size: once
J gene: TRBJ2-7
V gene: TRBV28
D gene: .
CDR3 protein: CASSSPGKSGSYEQYF
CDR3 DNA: TGTGCCAGCAGTTCCCCCGGAAAGTCAGGATCCTACGAGCAGTACTTC

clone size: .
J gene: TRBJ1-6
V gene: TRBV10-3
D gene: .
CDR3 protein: CAISELLGRTNSPLHF
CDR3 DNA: TGTGCCATCAGTGAGCTGTTGGGACGGACTAATTCACCCCTCCACTTT

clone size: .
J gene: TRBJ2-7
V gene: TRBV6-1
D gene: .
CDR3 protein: CASSERESYEQYF
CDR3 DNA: TGTGCCAGCAGTGAGAGGGAGTCCTACGAGCAGTACTTC

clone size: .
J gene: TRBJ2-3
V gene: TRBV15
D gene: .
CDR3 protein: CATSSHISDTQYF
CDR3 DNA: TGTGCCACCAGCAGTCATATTTCAGATACGCAGTATTTT

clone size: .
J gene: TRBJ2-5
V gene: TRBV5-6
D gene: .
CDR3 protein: CASSSRETQYF
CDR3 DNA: TGTGCCAGCAGCTCTCGGGAGACCCAGTACTTC

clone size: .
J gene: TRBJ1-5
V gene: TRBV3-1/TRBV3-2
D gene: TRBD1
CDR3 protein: CASSYGTGNNQPQHF
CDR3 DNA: TGTGCCAGCAGCTATGGGACAGGAAATAATCAGCCCCAGCATTTT

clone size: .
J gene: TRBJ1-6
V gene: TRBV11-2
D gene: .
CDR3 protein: CASSLEAALGNSPLHF
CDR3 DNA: TGTGCCAGCAGCTTAGAAGCCGCCCTGGGGAATTCACCCCTCCACTTT

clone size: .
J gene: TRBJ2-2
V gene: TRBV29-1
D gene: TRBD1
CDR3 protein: CSVELDRGANTGELFF
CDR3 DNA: TGCAGCGTTGAACTCGACAGGGGGGCGAACACCGGGGAGCTGTTTTTT

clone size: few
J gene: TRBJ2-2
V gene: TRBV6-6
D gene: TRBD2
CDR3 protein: CASRKREGQDTGELFF
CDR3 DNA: TGTGCCAGCCGGAAGCGGGAGGGCCAAGACACCGGGGAGCTGTTTTTT

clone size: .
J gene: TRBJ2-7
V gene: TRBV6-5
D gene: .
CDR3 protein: CASRRLHNLNYEQYF
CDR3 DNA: TGTGCCAGCCGCCGGTTACACAATCTAAACTACGAGCAGTACTTC

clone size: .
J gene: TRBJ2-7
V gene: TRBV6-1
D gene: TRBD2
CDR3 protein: CASSDGLAGGSYEQYF
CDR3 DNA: TGTGCCAGCAGTGACGGACTAGCGGGAGGATCCTACGAACAGTACTTC

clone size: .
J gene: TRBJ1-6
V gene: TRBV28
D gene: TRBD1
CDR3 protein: CASSLKGDRDSPLHF
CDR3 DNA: TGTGCCAGCAGTTTAAAGGGGGACAGGGATTCACCCCTCCACTTT

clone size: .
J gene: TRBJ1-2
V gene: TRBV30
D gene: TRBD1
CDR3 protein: CAFTTGAYGYTF
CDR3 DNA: TGTGCCTTCACGACAGGGGCCTATGGCTACACCTTC

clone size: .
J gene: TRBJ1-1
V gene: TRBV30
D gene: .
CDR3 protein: CAWSVPGFNTEAFF
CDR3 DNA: TGTGCCTGGAGTGTACCAGGATTTAACACTGAAGCTTTCTTT

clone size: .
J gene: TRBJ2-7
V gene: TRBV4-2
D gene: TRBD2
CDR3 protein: CASSPGLAGARSYEQYF
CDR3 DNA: TGTGCCAGCAGTCCGGGACTAGCGGGAGCCCGCTCCTACGAGCAGTACTTC

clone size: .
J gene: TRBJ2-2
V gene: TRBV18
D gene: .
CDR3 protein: CASSPPHFTGELFF
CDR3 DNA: TGTGCCAGCTCACCGCCACACTTCACCGGGGAGCTGTTTTTT

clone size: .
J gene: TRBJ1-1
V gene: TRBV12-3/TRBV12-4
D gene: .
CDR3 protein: CASSLQRYTEAFF
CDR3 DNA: TGTGCCAGCAGTTTACAGAGATACACTGAAGCTTTCTTT

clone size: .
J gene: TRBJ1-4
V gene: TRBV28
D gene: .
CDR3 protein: CASSHNRRATNEKLFF
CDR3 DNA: TGTGCCAGCAGCCACAACAGGAGAGCAACTAATGAAAAACTGTTTTTT

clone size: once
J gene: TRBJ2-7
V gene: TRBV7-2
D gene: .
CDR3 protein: CASSLGGTGQRSYEQYF
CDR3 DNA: TGTGCCAGCAGCTTGGGGGGCACAGGGCAGCGGTCCTACGAGCAGTACTTC

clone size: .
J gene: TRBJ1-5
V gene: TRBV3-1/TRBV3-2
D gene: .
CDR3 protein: CASSQAPGDEQPQHF
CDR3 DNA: TGTGCCAGCAGCCAAGCCCCCGGGGACGAACAGCCCCAGCATTTT

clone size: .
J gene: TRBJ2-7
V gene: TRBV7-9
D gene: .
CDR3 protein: CASSLKVLGPYEQYF
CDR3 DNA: TGTGCCAGCAGCTTGAAGGTGCTGGGACCCTACGAGCAGTACTTC

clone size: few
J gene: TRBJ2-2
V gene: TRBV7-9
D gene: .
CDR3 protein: CASSSSPGTDWGVNSGELFF
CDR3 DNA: TGTGCCAGCAGCAGTAGTCCCGGGACTGACTGGGGGGTTAATTCCGGGGAGCTGTTTTTT

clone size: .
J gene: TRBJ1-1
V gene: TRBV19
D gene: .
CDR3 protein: CASSINLAGVDTEAFF
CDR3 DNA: TGTGCCAGTAGTATAAATCTGGCGGGGGTAGACACTGAAGCTTTCTTT

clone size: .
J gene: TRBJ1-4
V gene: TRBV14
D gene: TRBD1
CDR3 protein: CASSPQGGANEKLFF
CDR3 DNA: TGTGCCAGCAGCCCACAGGGGGGTGCTAATGAAAAACTGTTTTTT